These 21 T cell receptor beta chains share one sample of origin, sequenced in a study of early T cells in non-severe SARS-CoV-2 infection. MiXCR, run by TCRdb on the 5' RACE reads, gives a single entry per CDR3 protein. The sample consists of around 30,000 distinct CDR3 sequences, 4% to 5.5% of them appearing once. Sequenced sample: whole blood. These receptors all stem from an adult who was a healthcare worker with PCR-confirmed SARS-CoV-2 infection or an uninfected control (not recorded which).

This clonotype was found many times. V usage is TRBV20-1 and J usage is TRBJ2-1; the D is unclear. The V and J ends lost 0 bases and 2 bases respectively, with 17 bases between them. CDR1 is DFQATT and CDR2 is SNEGSKA in the germline V gene (reference sequence). The CDR3 extends over 17 amino acids. The chain's CDR3 is CSARDRTWVGTYNEQFF. The CDR3 bases are TGCAGTGCTAGAGACCGAACTTGGGTCGGTACCTACAATGAGCAGTTCTTC.

The sample holds many counts of this clonotype. The chain recombines TRBV21-1 with TRBJ1-1; TRBD1 is taken as the D call from the table, unchecked against the DNA. TRBV21-1 is a pseudogene segment. The CDR3 consists of 14 residues. CDR3 bases: TGTGCCAGCAGCAAGACAGGGAAAGGCACTGAAGCTTTCTTT. It codes for CASSKTGKGTEAFF.

This clonotype was recorded at least ten times. The rearrangement uses TRBV6-6 and TRBJ1-2; 9 nucleotides match TRBD1. Per germline, CDR1 MNHNY and CDR2 SVGAGI (reference sequence). Trimming cost V 2 bases and J 6 bases; bases outside gene matches: 7. The CDR3 runs to 15 residues. CDR3 region: CASSYHTGGPDGYTF. For the CDR3, the DNA is TGTGCCAGCAGTTACCACACAGGGGGCCCGGATGGCTACACCTTC.

With respect to this clonotype: This sequence may be a read error, since a much larger clone differs from it by one base. V gene TRBV28 combines with J gene TRBJ1-4; D unclear. CDR3 length equals 14 residues. The germline gives CDR1 MDHEN, CDR2 SYDVKM. The CDR3 DNA reads TGTGCCAGCAGTTCTCCCCCAGTGAATGAAAACCTGTTTTTT. This translates into CASSSPPVNENLFF.

V usage is TRBV29-1 and J usage is TRBJ2-7, with 9 bases that match TRBD1. V lost 1 base, J lost 2 bases, and 3 bases stayed unmatched. Germline V CDR1 and CDR2: SQVTM, ANQGSEA. The CDR3 is 14 residues long. For the CDR3, the DNA is TGCAGCGTTGAAGTCGACAGGGGGACCTACGAGCAGTACTTC. Protein sequence: CSVEVDRGTYEQYF.

In its sample, this clonotype was seen many times. This sequence joins TRBV5-1 and TRBJ1-6, with D maybe TRBD1 (5 bases). Between the trimmed V and J ends, which lost 4 bases and 10 bases, there was a span of 15 bases. CDR3 size: 14 residues. Germline loops: CDR1 SGHRS, CDR2 YFSETQ. This CDR3 is CASSPQGSGSPLHF. CDR3 sequence (DNA): TGCGCCAGCAGCCCGCAGGGAAGCGGCTCACCCCTCCACTTT.

This chain uses TRBV5-6 with TRBJ2-7; TRBD1 matches 7 bases. Per the germline V gene, CDR1 is SGHDT and CDR2 is YYEEEE. V lost 5 bases and J lost 2; bases outside the gene matches: 4. CDR3 length equals 13 residues. CDR3 residues: CASRRTGTYEQYF. CDR3 in DNA: TGTGCCAGCAGGAGGACAGGAACCTACGAGCAGTACTTC.

The sample holds a few counts of this clonotype. J is TRBJ2-1 and V is TRBV7-8; possible D gene TRBD2, 5 bases. The V gene lost 5 bases and the J gene lost 2 bases, with 16 bases spanning the gap. CDR1 SGHVS and CDR2 FQNEAQ come from the germline V gene. The CDR3 is made up of 16 amino acids. The DNA for the CDR3 is TGTGCCAGCAGCATAGGTAGCGAATTTCCCTACAATGAGCAGTTCTTC. It is translated as CASSIGSEFPYNEQFF.

This clonotype was counted a few times. The chain employs TRBV25-1 and TRBJ2-5; the D gene is possibly TRBD2 (5 bases). The length of the CDR3 is 15 residues. In germline, CDR1 is MGHDK, CDR2 SYGVNS. Trimming left V 5 bases short and J 2 bases short, with 15 bases between. This CDR3 reads CASSRASRYQETQYF. The CDR3 region has the DNA TGTGCCAGCAGTCGGGCTAGCAGGTATCAAGAGACCCAGTACTTC. The whole variable domain, remainder taken from reference TRBV25-1 and TRBJ2-5, is EADIYQTPRYLVIGTGKKITLECSQTMGHDKMYWYQQDPGMELHLIHYSYGVNSTEKGDLSSESTVSRIRTEHFPLTLESARPSHTSQYLCASSRASRYQETQYFGPGTRLLVL.

Only a few counts were recorded for this clonotype. The chain recombines TRBV5-6 with TRBJ2-1, with D possibly called TRBD1 or TRBD2 (5 bases each). This CDR3 comprises 16 residues. With 3 bases removed from V and 1 base from J, the gap between germline ends came to 14 bases. From germline, CDR1 is SGHDT and CDR2 YYEEEE. The CDR3 DNA is TGTGCCAGCAGCTCGGGGCATCGGCTTTCCTACAATGAGCAGTTCTTC. Residues: CASSSGHRLSYNEQFF.

The V and J genes are TRBV9 and TRBJ2-2; D perhaps matches TRBD2 (6 bases). V was cut by 3 bases and J by 2 bases, with 17 bases left in between. The CDR3 covers 17 residues. Germline CDR1 reads SGDLS; CDR2 reads YYNGEE. This CDR3 is CASSETSSGHNTGELFF. The CDR3 DNA reads as TGTGCCAGCAGCGAGACCTCCAGCGGGCACAACACCGGGGAGCTGTTTTTT.

This clonotype was observed at least ten times. J is TRBJ2-1 and V is TRBV11-2; D not resolved. V dropped 4 bases and J dropped 0 bases, with 4 bases sitting between them. CDR1 and CDR2 from the germline V gene are SGHAT and FQNNGV. The CDR3 loop spans 13 amino acids. CDR3 residues: CASSSSSYNEQFF. The CDR3 nucleotides are TGTGCCAGCAGCTCCTCCTCCTACAATGAGCAGTTCTTC.

The table lists this clonotype with many counts. This sequence joins TRBV28 and TRBJ1-6, with TRBD1 identical over 10 bases. Trimming removed 5 bases from V and 8 bases from J; junction bases left unmatched: 3. CDR3 length equals 14 residues. Looked up from germline, CDR1 is MDHEN and CDR2 is SYDVKM. For the CDR3, the DNA is TGTGCCAGCAGTGACAGGGGGCCGGATTCACCCCTCCACTTT. This encodes CASSDRGPDSPLHF.

The rearrangement uses TRBV19 and TRBJ2-3, with D perhaps TRBD1 (6 bases). Per the germline V gene, CDR1 is LNHDA and CDR2 is SQIVND (reference sequence). The CDR3 totals 15 residues. Trimming pared 5 bases from V and 6 bases from J, leaving 18 bases between. CDR3 amino acids: CASSVRDRDRDTQYF. DNA for the CDR3: TGTGCCAGTAGTGTCCGGGACCGAGACAGGGATACGCAGTATTTT.

Ten or more counts support this clonotype. Here the CDR3 DNA reads TGTGCCAGCAACCCTAGCCTCCAGGGCTACGAGCAGTACTTC. Its protein product is CASNPSLQGYEQYF. The chain joins TRBV2 to TRBJ2-7; D could derive from TRBD1 or TRBD2 (5 bases each). The germline gives CDR1 SNHLY, CDR2 FYNNEI. The CDR3 covers 14 residues. V shed 7 bases and J shed 3 bases, with 16 bases lying between them.

The sample holds many counts of this clonotype. The chain has TRBV29-1 and TRBJ2-3; D remains unclear. V lost 4 bases and J lost 1, with 12 bases in between. The germline V gene encodes CDR1 SQVTM and CDR2 ANQGSEA. This CDR3 has 14 residues. CDR3 coding DNA: TGCAGCGTTGGTTCCTCCACCCGCACAGATACGCAGTATTTT. Its protein is CSVGSSTRTDTQYF.

This clonotype was counted many times. The V and J genes are TRBV6-6 and TRBJ1-5; 7 nucleotides match TRBD1. This CDR3 spans 13 amino acids. The junction had 5 bases not matched to a gene; V was cut back by 6 bases and J by 6 bases. The germline V gene encodes CDR1 MNHNY and CDR2 SVGAGI (reference sequence). Here the CDR3 reads CASSPQGRQPQHF. CDR3 in DNA: TGTGCCAGCAGCCCACAGGGGCGTCAGCCCCAGCATTTT.

This clonotype was seen repeatedly, ten times or more. V is TRBV7-2 and J is TRBJ2-4, with D unresolved. V lost 1 base and J lost 0, with 13 bases in between. The CDR3 has 17 amino acids. Looked up from germline, CDR1 is SGHTA and CDR2 is FQGNSA. As DNA, the CDR3 is TGTGCCAGCAGCTTAGATGGGCCGACCAAAGCCAAAAACATTCAGTACTTC. Translated, it gives CASSLDGPTKAKNIQYF.

In its sample, this clonotype was seen many times. V usage is TRBV5-1 and J usage is TRBJ2-4; D may be TRBD1 or TRBD2 (7 bases each). The V gene's germline CDR1 is SGHRS and CDR2 YFSETQ. The CDR3 consists of 15 residues. V was cut by 0 bases and J by 4 bases, with 11 bases left in between. The CDR3 reads CASSLVQGGKNIQYF. The CDR3 DNA follows: TGCGCCAGCAGCTTGGTCCAGGGGGGGAAAAACATTCAGTACTTC. The full variable domain, rest sourced from reference TRBV5-1 and TRBJ2-4, is KAGVTQTPRYLIKTRGQQVTLSCSPISGHRSVSWYQQTPGQGLQFLFEYFSETQRNKGNFPGRFSGRQFSNSRSEMNVSTLELGDSALYLCASSLVQGGKNIQYFGAGTRLSVL.

Only a few counts were recorded for this clonotype. The genes are TRBV6-2 or TRBV6-3 and TRBJ1-1; 7 bases line up with TRBD1. J gave up 1 base and V 2 bases, and 4 bases lay outside the gene matches. In germline, CDR1 is MNHEY, CDR2 SVGEGT. The CDR3 is 15 amino acids. The CDR3 DNA follows: TGTGCCAGCAGTTACAAAGGGACAGCGAACACTGAAGCTTTCTTT. Protein product: CASSYKGTANTEAFF.

This clonotype was seen a handful of times. The gene calls are TRBV20-1 and TRBJ2-5; no reliable D call. CDR3 length: 12 residues. V was clipped by 3 bases and J by 7 bases, with 12 bases between them. Germline assignment: CDR1 DFQATT and CDR2 SNEGSKA (reference sequence). The chain's CDR3 is CSARVSAPTQYF. CDR3 DNA: TGCAGTGCTAGGGTCAGCGCCCCGACCCAGTACTTC.